This T cell receptor beta chain was sequenced during a study of blood T cell repertoires in COVID-19. Study summary: Acute and convalescent COVID-19 samples came from the United States, Italy and Spain. Sample material is recorded as cDNA or gDNA derived from T cells, B-cell-depleted T cells, or PBMCs.

Generated by immunoSEQ multiplex PCR, the TCRdb table keeps only in-frame clones and is missing some. The table lists 25,000 or so clones, less than 90% of them singletons, with about a sixth in the top ten. The CDR3 runs 15 residues. Germline-derived CDR1 and CDR2 are KGHSH and LQKENI. Trimming took 4 bases from V and 5 from J; bases not matched to a gene: 5. The chain carries TRBV18 and TRBJ1-4, with TRBD1 identical over 9 bases. This TCR was sampled from a human donor with acute or convalescent COVID-19. The donor label of this sample is uncertain. Material: peripheral blood. CDR3 in amino acids: CASSRDRVRNEKLFF. CDR3 in DNA: TGTGCCAGCTCACGGGACAGGGTCAGGAATGAAAAACTGTTTTTT.